Below are 20 T cell receptor beta chains sequenced from a single sample in a study of T cells after yellow fever vaccination. TCRdb re-called the 5' RACE reads through MiXCR, storing one row per CDR3 protein. The data show nearly 550,000 distinct CDR3 sequences, roughly a fifth seen once. Sequenced material: PBMCs, taken 15 days after the yellow fever booster vaccination. These receptors were collected from a man aged 30 to 39 who received the YFV17D yellow fever vaccine.

The chain joins TRBV13 to TRBJ1-1, with D perhaps matching TRBD1 (5 bases). V was shortened by 5 bases and J by 4 bases, with 11 bases between the two germline ends. Looked up from germline, CDR1 is PRHDT and CDR2 is FYEKMQ (reference sequence). The CDR3 totals 13 residues. The CDR3 DNA sequence: TGTGCCAGCAGCGTGGGGGGACCCACTGAAGCTTTCTTT. It encodes CASSVGGPTEAFF.

CDR3 region: CASSLGPSHTGELFF. DNA for the CDR3: TGTGCCAGCAGCTTAGGGCCCTCGCACACCGGGGAGCTGTTTTTT. This chain links TRBV7-3 with TRBJ2-2, with D hard to call. The ends were cut back, 2 bases at V and 3 bases at J, with 10 bases in the middle. Germline loops: CDR1 SGHTA, CDR2 FQGTGA. The CDR3 runs 15 residues.

This clonotype was seen a handful of times. The chain recombines TRBV20-1 with TRBJ1-1; D remains ambiguous. The germline V and J ends were trimmed by 0 bases and 5 bases, with 13 bases remaining between them. The CDR3 spans 14 residues. The germline CDR1 and CDR2 sequences are DFQATT and SNEGSKA (reference sequence). The CDR3 nucleotides are TGCAGTGCTAGAGATAGCCGGGGTCGGACTGAAGCTTTCTTT. It translates to CSARDSRGRTEAFF.

This clonotype has only a few counts. The J gene is TRBJ2-7, the V gene TRBV7-8; no definite D call. From germline, CDR1 is SGHVS and CDR2 FQNEAQ. Trimming took 2 bases from V and 6 from J, leaving 8 bases between them. The CDR3 length is 12 residues. DNA of the CDR3: TGTGCCAGCAGCTTAAGGGAAATCGAGCAGTACTTC. Translating it yields CASSLREIEQYF. Based on the CDR3 plus reference TRBV7-8 and TRBJ2-7, the full variable domain is GAGVSQSPRYKVAKRGQDVALRCDPISGHVSLFWYQQALGQGPEFLTYFQNEAQLDKSGLPSDRFFAERPEGSVSTLKIQRTQQEDSAVYLCASSLREIEQYFGPGTRLTVT.

The rearrangement uses TRBV6-1 and TRBJ2-7; D call uncertain. CDR3 length: 13 amino acids. Trimming cost V 3 bases and J 9 bases, with 15 bases left between them. Germline V gene data show CDR1 as MNHNS and CDR2 as SASEGT. The CDR3 nucleotides read TGTGCCAGCAGTGACGCGATAAGGGTCCTGCAGTACTTC. This codes for CASSDAIRVLQYF.

This clonotype was detected a few times. The V gene is TRBV29-1, the J gene TRBJ2-3; either TRBD1 or TRBD2 may fit D (5 bases each). Germline CDR1 and CDR2: SQVTM and ANQGSEA. Trimming stripped 4 bases from V and 6 bases from J, with 14 bases between. This CDR3 region has 13 residues. CDR3 DNA sequence: TGCAGCGTTGGCTGGCTAGCAGGGGATACGCAGTATTTT. It codes for CSVGWLAGDTQYF.

The chain uses TRBV20-1 and TRBJ2-2, with a possible D match to TRBD1 (6 bases). V lost 5 bases and J lost 3, with 10 bases in between. Germline V CDR1 and CDR2: DFQATT, SNEGSKA (reference sequence). CDR3 length: 13 amino acids. CDR3 in DNA: TGCAGTGCTCAGACAGGATACACCGGGGAGCTGTTTTTT. Its protein product is CSAQTGYTGELFF.

There are a few counts of this clonotype. The V call is TRBV20-1, the J call TRBJ2-3; D remains ambiguous. CDR3 length equals 13 residues. V lost 1 base and J 1 base, leaving 6 bases between the germline ends. Per the germline V gene, CDR1 is DFQATT and CDR2 is SNEGSKA (reference sequence). CDR3: CSARVPGTDTQYF. The DNA of the CDR3 is TGCAGTGCTAGAGTCCCTGGCACAGATACGCAGTATTTT.

V and J are TRBV5-6 and TRBJ1-6; 7 nucleotides line up with TRBD1. The CDR3 loop spans 18 amino acids. The trim removed 0 bases at V and 8 bases at J, leaving 14 bases unmatched. Germline V gives CDR1 SGHDT, CDR2 YYEEEE. In DNA form, the CDR3 reads TGTGCCAGCAGCTTGGCGGTGAGACGCTGGGACAGTTATTCACCCCTCCACTTT. Protein sequence: CASSLAVRRWDSYSPLHF.

This chain joins TRBV7-2 and TRBJ2-5; 7 nucleotides match TRBD2. The CDR3 is made up of 15 amino acids. Unmatched junction bases numbered 7, after V lost 5 bases and J lost 1 base. Per the germline V gene, CDR1 is SGHTA and CDR2 is FQGNSA. The CDR3 here is CASSVALAGQETQYF. Here the CDR3 DNA reads TGTGCCAGCAGCGTGGCCTTAGCGGGCCAAGAGACCCAGTACTTC. Based on the CDR3 plus reference TRBV7-2 and TRBJ2-5, the full variable domain is GAGVSQSPSNKVTEKGKDVELRCDPISGHTALYWYRQSLGQGLEFLIYFQGNSAPDKSGLPSDRFSAERTGGSVSTLTIQRTQQEDSAVYLCASSVALAGQETQYFGPGTRLLVL.

The CDR3 sequence: CASLPPGTDTQYF. The CDR3 DNA is TGTGCCAGCCTACCTCCCGGCACAGATACGCAGTATTTT. The rearrangement uses TRBV6-6 and TRBJ2-3; D gene unclear. V lost 8 bases and J lost 1, with 10 bases in between. The germline V gene has CDR1 MNHNY and CDR2 SVGAGI (reference sequence). CDR3 length: 13 residues.

The rearrangement uses TRBV7-2 and TRBJ2-3; 8 bases match TRBD2. Germline CDR1 reads SGHTA; CDR2 reads FQGNSA. V shed 0 bases, J shed 4 bases, and the junction held 9 bases outside the gene matches. This CDR3 spans 17 amino acids. The CDR3, as DNA: TGTGCCAGCAGCTTAGCAAATCCGGGAGGGAATCCAGATACGCAGTATTTT. Translating gives CASSLANPGGNPDTQYF. Full variable domain (remainder filled in from reference TRBV7-2 and TRBJ2-3): GAGVSQSPSNKVTEKGKDVELRCDPISGHTALYWYRQSLGQGLEFLIYFQGNSAPDKSGLPSDRFSAERTGGSVSTLTIQRTQQEDSAVYLCASSLANPGGNPDTQYFGPGTRLTVL.

The chain employs TRBV5-1 and TRBJ2-2; unclear D gene. Trimming removed 0 bases from V and 4 bases from J, with 10 bases in between. This CDR3 is built from 15 residues. The germline V gene has CDR1 SGHRS and CDR2 YFSETQ. The CDR3 region has the DNA TGCGCCAGCAGCTTGGTAGGACCCTTCACCGGGGAGCTGTTTTTT. Protein product: CASSLVGPFTGELFF.

The chain couples TRBV6-1 to TRBJ2-5; tentative D call: TRBD2 (6 bases). In germline, CDR1 is MNHNS, CDR2 SASEGT. This CDR3 is built from 13 residues. Trimming removed 4 bases from V and 5 bases from J, with 11 bases in between. The CDR3 region has the DNA TGTGCCAGCAGTGGCGGGATCGGTGAGACCCAGTACTTC. As protein: CASSGGIGETQYF.

V gene TRBV20-1 combines with J gene TRBJ1-2, with D perhaps matching TRBD1 (5 bases). The germline gives CDR1 DFQATT, CDR2 SNEGSKA (reference sequence). This CDR3 comprises 11 residues. V was cut by 6 bases and J by 12 bases, with 17 bases left in between. CDR3 protein: CSALQVYGDTF. Written as DNA, the CDR3 is TGCAGTGCGTTACAGGTCTATGGGGACACCTTC.

Only a few counts were recorded for this clonotype. The V gene is TRBV12-3 or TRBV12-4, the J gene TRBJ2-3; a possible D gene is TRBD2 (6 bases). V was pared by 5 bases and J by 1 base, with 13 bases between. CDR3 length: 15 residues. Written as DNA, the CDR3 is TGTGCCAGCAGTCCTCCCGGAGGGCGCACAGATACGCAGTATTTT. Protein product: CASSPPGGRTDTQYF.

The rearrangement links TRBV9 to TRBJ2-7; D remains unclear. CDR3 length: 14 amino acids. The germline V gene encodes CDR1 SGDLS and CDR2 YYNGEE. The ends were cut back, 4 bases at V and 0 bases at J, with 11 bases in the middle. The CDR3 DNA sequence: TGTGCCAGCAGCCCGGAAGCGAGCTCCTACGAGCAGTACTTC. This gives the protein CASSPEASSYEQYF.

The V and J genes are TRBV20-1 and TRBJ2-7; D may match TRBD1 or TRBD2 (5 bases each). This CDR3 contains 14 residues. The V and J ends lost 6 bases and 4 bases respectively, with 19 bases between them. Per germline, CDR1 DFQATT and CDR2 SNEGSKA (reference sequence). This chain's CDR3 is CSANSGRGGYEQYF. CDR3 bases: TGCAGTGCAAACTCGGGACGGGGCGGGTACGAGCAGTACTTC.

The chain uses TRBV4-3 and TRBJ2-2, with a tentative D call TRBD2 (6 bases). Germline V gene lookup returns CDR1 LGHNA and CDR2 YSLEER. The V gene lost 0 bases and the J gene lost 3 bases, with 11 bases spanning the gap. CDR3 length equals 16 residues. For the CDR3, the DNA is TGCGCCAGCAGCCAAGAGAAGGAGGGTTACACCGGGGAGCTGTTTTTT. Its protein product is CASSQEKEGYTGELFF.

V and J are TRBV20-1 and TRBJ2-7; possibly TRBD1 for D (6 bases). The germline V gene encodes CDR1 DFQATT and CDR2 SNEGSKA (reference sequence). This CDR3 has 16 amino acids. Trimming took 0 bases from V and 7 from J, leaving 22 bases between them. The CDR3 DNA reads as TGCAGTGCTAGAGAGGGGGCCGGGGCTACCCTCCCTGAGCAGTACTTC. The encoded protein is CSAREGAGATLPEQYF.